This T cell receptor beta chain was sequenced in a study of cytomegalovirus exposure and HLA in healthy donors. General study points: Data from an earlier analysis indicated that most TCR beta V segments were productive either about 90% or about 30% of the time. Among the CMV-associated chains, three were confirmed in vitro as specific for CMV antigens. One variant, a missense change in DCLRE1C, was linked in a later analysis to TCR beta V- and J-gene trimming.

Both 60 Vbeta primers and 13 Jbeta primers went into the PCR. In the original workflow: Later, 80 million or so unique TCR beta chains were counted in an analysis, and around 11 million of them were shared. Clones were sequenced by immunoSEQ multiplex PCR, and TCRdb holds only the in-frame ones, with some missing. V and J calls plus clone size are reproduced from that table; the DNA served to infer D and trimming. Of about 140,000 clones in the sample, 80% were seen once. In this sample, this clone turned up a few times. No antigen is known for it. V gave up 4 bases and J gave up 0 bases; unmatched junction bases: 9. Germline loops: CDR1 SGHVS, CDR2 FQNEAQ. The CDR3 length is 18 residues.

The source material was PBMCs. The origin of this receptor is a male donor in good health and CMV-seronegative. V is TRBV7-8 and J is TRBJ2-2; 9 bases are a match to TRBD1. CDR3 residues: CASSWAQGADANTGELFF. The CDR3 DNA is TGTGCCAGCAGCTGGGCACAGGGGGCGGATGCGAACACCGGGGAGCTGTTTTTT. Combining the CDR3 with reference TRBV7-8 and TRBJ2-2 gives the whole variable domain GAGVSQSPRYKVAKRGQDVALRCDPISGHVSLFWYQQALGQGPEFLTYFQNEAQLDKSGLPSDRFFAERPEGSVSTLKIQRTQQEDSAVYLCASSWAQGADANTGELFFGEGSRLTVL.